This is a list of T cell receptor beta chains from one sample in a study of identical twins. TCRdb re-derived calls from the 5' RACE reads in MiXCR, one entry per CDR3 protein. This sample has around 690,000 distinct CDR3 sequences, with less than 25% found just once. These data also formed part of another study, on T cells expressing NK-cell markers.

What was sequenced was PBMCs. The origin of the receptors is a woman aged 18-35 years in good health. The CDR3 runs from the conserved cysteine through the conserved F or W. The order of the fields is CDR3 protein, V gene, CDR3 length.

cdr3_aa: CASSKLDRDYEQYF
v_call: TRBV11-2
cdr3_length: 14

cdr3_aa: CASSVLAGASTDTQYF
v_call: TRBV9
cdr3_length: 16

cdr3_aa: CASSLVRSPLHF
v_call: TRBV5-6
cdr3_length: 12

cdr3_aa: CASSPHQSSGANVLTF
v_call: TRBV7-6
cdr3_length: 16

cdr3_aa: CASSARHLGETQYF
v_call: TRBV9
cdr3_length: 14

cdr3_aa: CAIKAGTQEETQYF
v_call: TRBV10-3
cdr3_length: 14

cdr3_aa: CASSLWGLLTDTQYF
v_call: TRBV5-1
cdr3_length: 15

cdr3_aa: CASSRSLGAGGPDTQYF
v_call: TRBV6-1
cdr3_length: 17

cdr3_aa: CASSFEGTDSYEQYF
v_call: TRBV7-3
cdr3_length: 15

cdr3_aa: CASSRGAGVWETQYF
v_call: TRBV7-9
cdr3_length: 15

cdr3_aa: CASSGGAGAPADTQYF
v_call: TRBV10-2
cdr3_length: 16

cdr3_aa: CASSLALTGAGQFF
v_call: TRBV7-2
cdr3_length: 14

cdr3_aa: CASSTINQPQHF
v_call: TRBV6-1
cdr3_length: 12

cdr3_aa: CSATVGGPVNEQYF
v_call: TRBV20-1
cdr3_length: 14

cdr3_aa: CASSDPGQGGESQYF
v_call: TRBV10-2
cdr3_length: 15

cdr3_aa: CSARRDYHFNEQFF
v_call: TRBV20-1
cdr3_length: 14

cdr3_aa: CASSLGQGSANTEAFF
v_call: TRBV7-9
cdr3_length: 16

cdr3_aa: CASSSSPSGNTEAFF
v_call: TRBV5-5
cdr3_length: 15

cdr3_aa: CSAGTSYNEQFF
v_call: TRBV20-1
cdr3_length: 12

cdr3_aa: CASSLAATDTQYF
v_call: TRBV7-2
cdr3_length: 13

cdr3_aa: CASSSDVTGELFF
v_call: TRBV11-2
cdr3_length: 13

cdr3_aa: CAIRRQLTQGEQFF
v_call: TRBV10-3
cdr3_length: 14

cdr3_aa: CASSFGGQGALYEQYF
v_call: TRBV5-1
cdr3_length: 16

cdr3_aa: CASSLQGAGWFF
v_call: TRBV10-2
cdr3_length: 12

cdr3_aa: CASSAYRAVYEQYF
v_call: TRBV3-1
cdr3_length: 14

cdr3_aa: CSARRPGAEAFF
v_call: TRBV20-1
cdr3_length: 12

cdr3_aa: CASSLFPDRYYNEQFF
v_call: TRBV12-3/TRBV12-4
cdr3_length: 16

cdr3_aa: CASSSRTSGAQETQYF
v_call: TRBV12-3/TRBV12-4
cdr3_length: 16

cdr3_aa: CASSLISETQYF
v_call: TRBV28
cdr3_length: 12